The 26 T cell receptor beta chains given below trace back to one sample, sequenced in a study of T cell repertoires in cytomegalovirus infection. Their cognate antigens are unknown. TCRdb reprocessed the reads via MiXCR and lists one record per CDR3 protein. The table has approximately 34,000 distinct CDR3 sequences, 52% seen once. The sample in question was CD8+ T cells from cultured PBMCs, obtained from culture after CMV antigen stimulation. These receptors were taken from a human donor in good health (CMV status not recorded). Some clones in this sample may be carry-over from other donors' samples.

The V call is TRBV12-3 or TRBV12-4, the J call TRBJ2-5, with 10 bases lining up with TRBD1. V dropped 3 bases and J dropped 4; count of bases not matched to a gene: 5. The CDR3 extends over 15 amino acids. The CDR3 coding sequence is TGTGCCAGCAGTTTTGACAGGGGGCGCGGAGAGACCCAGTACTTC. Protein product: CASSFDRGRGETQYF.

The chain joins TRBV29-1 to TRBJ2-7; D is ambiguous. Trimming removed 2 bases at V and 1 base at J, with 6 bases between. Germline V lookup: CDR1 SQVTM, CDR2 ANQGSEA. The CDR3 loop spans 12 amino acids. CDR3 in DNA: TGCAGCGTTGAACTGGAGTCCTACGAGCAGTACTTC. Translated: CSVELESYEQYF.

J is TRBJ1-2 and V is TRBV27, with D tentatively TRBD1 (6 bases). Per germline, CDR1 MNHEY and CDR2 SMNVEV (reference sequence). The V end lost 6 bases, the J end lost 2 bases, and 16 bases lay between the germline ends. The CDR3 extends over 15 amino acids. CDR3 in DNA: TGTGCCAGCAGGATGGGGGCGCGAGGGAACTATGGCTACACCTTC. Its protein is CASRMGARGNYGYTF.

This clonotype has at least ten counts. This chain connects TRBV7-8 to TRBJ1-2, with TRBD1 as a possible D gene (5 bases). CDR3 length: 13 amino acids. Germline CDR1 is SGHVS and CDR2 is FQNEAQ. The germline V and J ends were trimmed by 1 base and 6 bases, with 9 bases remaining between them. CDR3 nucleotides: TGTGCCAGCAGCTTAGGACAGCGAGATGGCTACACCTTC. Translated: CASSLGQRDGYTF. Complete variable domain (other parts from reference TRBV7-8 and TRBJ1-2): GAGVSQSPRYKVAKRGQDVALRCDPISGHVSLFWYQQALGQGPEFLTYFQNEAQLDKSGLPSDRFFAERPEGSVSTLKIQRTQQEDSAVYLCASSLGQRDGYTFGSGTRLTVV.

CDR3 loop: CASSRGVGRSYNSPLHF. CDR3 in DNA: TGTGCCAGCAGCCGTGGTGTGGGAAGGTCCTATAATTCACCCCTCCACTTT. The chain links TRBV27 to TRBJ1-6; the D is unclear. Germline CDR1 MNHEY, CDR2 SMNVEV (reference sequence). V was shortened by 6 bases and J by 1 base, with 16 bases between the two germline ends. There are 17 residues in the CDR3.

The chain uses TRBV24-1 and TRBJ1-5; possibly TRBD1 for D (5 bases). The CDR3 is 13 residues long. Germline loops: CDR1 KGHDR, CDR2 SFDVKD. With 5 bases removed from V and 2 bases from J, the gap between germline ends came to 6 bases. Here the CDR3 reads CATSAGGNQPQHF. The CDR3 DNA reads TGTGCCACCAGTGCGGGGGGCAATCAGCCCCAGCATTTT.

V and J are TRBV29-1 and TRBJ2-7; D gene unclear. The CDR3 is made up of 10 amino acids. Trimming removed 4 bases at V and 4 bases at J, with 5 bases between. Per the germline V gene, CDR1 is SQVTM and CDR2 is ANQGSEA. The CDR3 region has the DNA TGCAGCGTTGGGGGTTACGAGCAGTACTTC. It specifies CSVGGYEQYF.

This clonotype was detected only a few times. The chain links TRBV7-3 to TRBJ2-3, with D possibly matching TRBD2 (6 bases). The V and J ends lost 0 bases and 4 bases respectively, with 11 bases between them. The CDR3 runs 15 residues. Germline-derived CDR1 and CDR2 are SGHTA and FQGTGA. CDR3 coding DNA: TGTGCCAGCAGCTTAACTGGGGGGTACCCAGATACGCAGTATTTT. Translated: CASSLTGGYPDTQYF.

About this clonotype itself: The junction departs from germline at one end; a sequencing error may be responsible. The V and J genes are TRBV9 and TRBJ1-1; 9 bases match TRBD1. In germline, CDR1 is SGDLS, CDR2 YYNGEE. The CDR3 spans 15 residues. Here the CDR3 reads CDSSVGGTGSAEAFF. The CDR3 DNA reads TGTGACAGCAGCGTAGGCGGGACAGGGTCAGCGGAAGCTTTCTTT.

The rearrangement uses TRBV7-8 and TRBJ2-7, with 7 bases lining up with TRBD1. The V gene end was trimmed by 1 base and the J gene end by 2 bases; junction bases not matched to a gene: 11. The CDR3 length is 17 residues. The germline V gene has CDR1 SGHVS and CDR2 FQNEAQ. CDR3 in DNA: TGTGCCAGCAGCTTAGGCGCGAGCCGGGACAGAGCCTACGAGCAGTACTTC. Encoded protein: CASSLGASRDRAYEQYF. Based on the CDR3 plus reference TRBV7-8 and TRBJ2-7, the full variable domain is GAGVSQSPRYKVAKRGQDVALRCDPISGHVSLFWYQQALGQGPEFLTYFQNEAQLDKSGLPSDRFFAERPEGSVSTLKIQRTQQEDSAVYLCASSLGASRDRAYEQYFGPGTRLTVT.

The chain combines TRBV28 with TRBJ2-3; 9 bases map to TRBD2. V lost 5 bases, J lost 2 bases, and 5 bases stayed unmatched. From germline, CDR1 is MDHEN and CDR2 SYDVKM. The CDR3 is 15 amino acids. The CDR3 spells CASSRGRAYTDTQYF. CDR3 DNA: TGTGCCAGCAGTCGCGGGAGGGCCTACACAGATACGCAGTATTTT.

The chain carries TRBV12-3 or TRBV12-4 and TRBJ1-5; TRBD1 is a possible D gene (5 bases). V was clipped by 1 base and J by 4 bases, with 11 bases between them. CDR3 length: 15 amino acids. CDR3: CASSLGRRGNQPQHF. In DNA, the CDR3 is TGTGCCAGCAGTTTAGGGCGGAGGGGAAATCAGCCCCAGCATTTT.

The CDR3 nucleotides are TGTGCCAGCAGCGTAGGAGATGGCTACGAGCAGTACTTC. This gives the protein CASSVGDGYEQYF. The V gene is TRBV9, the J gene TRBJ2-7; no clear D gene. Germline CDR1 is SGDLS and CDR2 is YYNGEE. V lost 0 bases, J lost 3 bases, and 7 bases lay in between. This CDR3 comprises 13 residues.

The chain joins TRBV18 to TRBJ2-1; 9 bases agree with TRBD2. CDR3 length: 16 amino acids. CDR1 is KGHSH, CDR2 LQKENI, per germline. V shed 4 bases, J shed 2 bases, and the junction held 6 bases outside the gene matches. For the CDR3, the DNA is TGTGCCAGCTCACGGACTAGCGCCGTAACCTACAATGAGCAGTTCTTC. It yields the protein CASSRTSAVTYNEQFF.

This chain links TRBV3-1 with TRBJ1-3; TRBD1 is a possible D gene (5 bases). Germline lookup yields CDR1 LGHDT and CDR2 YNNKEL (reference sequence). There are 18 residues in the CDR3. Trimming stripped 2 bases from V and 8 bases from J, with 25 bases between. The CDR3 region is CASSQRRSWGLLLDTIYF. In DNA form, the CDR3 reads TGTGCCAGCAGCCAACGCCGGTCCTGGGGCCTCCTTTTGGACACCATATATTTT. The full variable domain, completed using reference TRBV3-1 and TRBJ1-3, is DTAVSQTPKYLVTQMGNDKSIKCEQNLGHDTMYWYKQDSKKFLKIMFSYNNKELIINETVPNRFSPKSPDKAHLNLHINSLELGDSAVYFCASSQRRSWGLLLDTIYFGEGSWLTVV.

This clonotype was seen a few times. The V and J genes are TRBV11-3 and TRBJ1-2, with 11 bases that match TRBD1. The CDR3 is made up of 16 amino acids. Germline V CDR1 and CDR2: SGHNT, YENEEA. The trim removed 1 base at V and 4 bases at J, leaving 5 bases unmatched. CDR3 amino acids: CASSLVPGQGAYGYTF. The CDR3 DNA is TGTGCCAGCAGCTTAGTCCCCGGACAGGGGGCCTATGGCTACACCTTC.

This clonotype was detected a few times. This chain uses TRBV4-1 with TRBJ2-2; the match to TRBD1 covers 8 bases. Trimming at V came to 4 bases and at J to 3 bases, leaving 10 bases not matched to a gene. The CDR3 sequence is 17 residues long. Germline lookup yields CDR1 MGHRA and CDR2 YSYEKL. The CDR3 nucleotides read TGCGCCAGCAGCCGCACCCCAGGGGGCGCGGACACCGGGGAGCTGTTTTTT. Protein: CASSRTPGGADTGELFF.

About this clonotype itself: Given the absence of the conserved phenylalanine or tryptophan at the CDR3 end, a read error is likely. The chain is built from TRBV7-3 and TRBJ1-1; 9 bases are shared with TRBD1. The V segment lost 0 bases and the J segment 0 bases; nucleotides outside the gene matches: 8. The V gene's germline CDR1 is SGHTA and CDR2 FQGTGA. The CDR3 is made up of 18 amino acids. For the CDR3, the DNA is TGTGCCAGCAGCTTAACGGGACAGGGACCCCTAATGAACACTGAAGCTTTCTCT. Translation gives CASSLTGQGPLMNTEAFS.

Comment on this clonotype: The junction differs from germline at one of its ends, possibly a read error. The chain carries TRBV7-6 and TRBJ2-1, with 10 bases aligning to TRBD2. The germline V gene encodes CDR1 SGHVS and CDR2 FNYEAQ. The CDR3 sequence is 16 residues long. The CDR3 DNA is TGTGCCAGCAGCTCTACTAGCGGGGTGGCCTACAATGAGCCGTTCTTC. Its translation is CASSSTSGVAYNEPFF.

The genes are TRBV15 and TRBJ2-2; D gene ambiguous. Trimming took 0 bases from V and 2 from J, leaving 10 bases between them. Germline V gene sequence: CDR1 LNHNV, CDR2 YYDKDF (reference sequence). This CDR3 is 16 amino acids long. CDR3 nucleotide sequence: TGTGCCACCAGCAGAGATCTTGAGGCTAACACCGGGGAGCTGTTTTTT. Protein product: CATSRDLEANTGELFF.

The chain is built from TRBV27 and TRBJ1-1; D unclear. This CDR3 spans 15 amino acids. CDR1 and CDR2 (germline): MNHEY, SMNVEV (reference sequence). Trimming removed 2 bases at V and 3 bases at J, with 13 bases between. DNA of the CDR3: TGTGCCAGCAGTTTAACGCCCGGGTCTTACACTGAAGCTTTCTTT. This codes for CASSLTPGSYTEAFF.

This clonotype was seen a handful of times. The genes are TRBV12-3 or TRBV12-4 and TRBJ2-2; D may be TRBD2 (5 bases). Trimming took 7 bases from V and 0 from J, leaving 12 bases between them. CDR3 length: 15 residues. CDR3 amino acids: CASKERIANTGELFF. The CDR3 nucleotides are TGTGCCAGCAAGGAGCGGATCGCGAACACCGGGGAGCTGTTTTTT.

The CDR3 reads CASSSTLAGGDSYEQYF. The DNA of the CDR3 is TGTGCCAGCAGCTCGACCTTAGCGGGAGGGGATTCCTACGAGCAGTACTTC. V gene TRBV5-6 combines with J gene TRBJ2-7; TRBD2 matches 11 bases. Trimming took 3 bases from V and 1 from J; bases not matched to a gene: 9. Germline loops: CDR1 SGHDT, CDR2 YYEEEE. The CDR3 extends over 17 amino acids. The entire variable domain, with the rest obtained from reference TRBV5-6 and TRBJ2-7, is as follows: DAGVTQSPTHLIKTRGQQVTLRCSPKSGHDTVSWYQQALGQGPQFIFQYYEEEERQRGNFPDRFSGHQFPNYSSELNVNALLLGDSALYLCASSSTLAGGDSYEQYFGPGTRLTVT.

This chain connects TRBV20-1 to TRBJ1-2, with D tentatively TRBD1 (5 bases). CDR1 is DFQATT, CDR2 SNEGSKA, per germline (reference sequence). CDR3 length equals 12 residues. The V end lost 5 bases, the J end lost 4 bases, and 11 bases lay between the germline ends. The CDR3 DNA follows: TGCAGTGCTTGGGGGGTCTCCTATGGCTACACCTTC. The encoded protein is CSAWGVSYGYTF.

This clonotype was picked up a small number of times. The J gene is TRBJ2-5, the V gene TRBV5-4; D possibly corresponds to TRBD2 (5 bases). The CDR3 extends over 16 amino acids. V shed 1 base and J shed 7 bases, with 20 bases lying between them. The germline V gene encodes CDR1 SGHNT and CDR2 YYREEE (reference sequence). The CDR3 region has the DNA TGTGCCAGCAGCTTGTCGGGGTACACCATCCCGGGGACCCAGTACTTC. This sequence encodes CASSLSGYTIPGTQYF.

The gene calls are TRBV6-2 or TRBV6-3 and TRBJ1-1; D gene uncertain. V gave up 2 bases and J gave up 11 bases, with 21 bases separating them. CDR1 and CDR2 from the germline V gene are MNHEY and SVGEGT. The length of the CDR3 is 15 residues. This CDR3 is CASSYNGQFRVLAFF. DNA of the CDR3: TGTGCCAGCAGTTACAATGGGCAGTTCCGGGTTTTGGCTTTCTTT.